This TCR beta chain derives from a study of T cell responses to AZD1222 COVID-19 vaccine. General study findings and limits: In a largely white British group with more females than males, clonal diversity was possibly underestimated. Increased Spike-specific TCR breadth and depth were observed after two AZD1222 doses. There were repertoire samples only from the period after the peak T cell response.

The CDR3 spans 14 residues. Germline CDR1 is ENHRY and CDR2 is SYGVKD. Germline trimming cut 3 bases from V and 7 bases from J; bases unmatched to any gene: 4. Second-dose timings of about 4 or about 12 weeks were pooled. A note on this clone: The antigen remains undetermined.

Some clones are missing from TCRdb's copy, which holds only in-frame ones; the method was immunoSEQ multiplex PCR. The sample holds around 80,000 clones; 80% to 90% are singletons and the top ten take about 10%. The sequence derives from an adult who received the AZD1222 COVID-19 vaccine. The V gene is TRBV10-3, the J gene TRBJ2-2; 8 nucleotides line up with TRBD1. The sample was peripheral blood, taken 28 days after the second AZD1222 dose. This CDR3 is CAISDGQGIGELFF. In nucleotides, the CDR3 is TGTGCCATCAGTGACGGACAGGGCATCGGGGAGCTGTTTTTT.